These 19 T cell receptor beta chains originate from one sample sequenced in a study of PD-1 blockade in classical Hodgkin lymphoma. Profiled with immunoSEQ multiplex PCR; TCRdb holds only in-frame clones, not every one. Of over 75,000 clones listed, approximately 90% are singletons. The time point was: cycle 4 day 1 (C4D1), after more than 5 weeks of nivolumab. The patients all showed relapse after autologous stem cell transplantation, while their brentuximab vedotin exposure varied. Material: peripheral blood mononuclear cells (PBMCs), obtained before the fourth cycle of nivolumab. The source of these receptors is a human donor with classical Hodgkin lymphoma.

The chain joins TRBV6-6 to TRBJ2-2; the D gene is possibly TRBD2 (5 bases). Germline V gives CDR1 MNHNY, CDR2 SVGAGI (reference sequence). The CDR3 loop spans 15 amino acids. V was cut by 7 bases and J by 2 bases, with 14 bases left in between. For the CDR3, the DNA is TGTGCCAGCACCAAACCGGGGAGAAACACCGGGGAGCTGTTTTTT. This encodes CASTKPGRNTGELFF.

This chain joins TRBV6-5 and TRBJ2-7, with 13 bases matching TRBD2. This CDR3 region has 15 residues. Germline V CDR1 and CDR2: MNHEY, SVGAGI. V dropped 7 bases and J dropped 2; count of bases not matched to a gene: 5. The CDR3 DNA reads TGTGCCAGCACCACCGGGACTAGCGGGGCCTACGAGCAGTACTTC. Amino acids: CASTTGTSGAYEQYF.

CDR3: CSVAAGEYEQYF. CDR3 nucleotides: TGCAGCGTTGCTGCTGGCGAATACGAGCAGTACTTC. The chain couples TRBV29-1 to TRBJ2-7; D unresolved. CDR1 is SQVTM and CDR2 is ANQGSEA in the germline V gene. The CDR3 is 12 residues long. The ends were cut back, 4 bases at V and 4 bases at J, with 11 bases in the middle.

This chain links TRBV7-3 with TRBJ2-3; 8 bases map to TRBD2. The CDR3 has 19 amino acids. Germline-derived CDR1 and CDR2 are SGHTA and FQGTGA. V shed 5 bases and J 1 base; nucleotides not matched to a gene: 17. The DNA for the CDR3 is TGTGCCAGCAGCCGTGGGCCAGGACCGGGGGGGCGGGGCACAGATACGCAGTATTTT. Translated: CASSRGPGPGGRGTDTQYF.

The chain combines TRBV11-2 with TRBJ2-5; D is unresolved. Trimming left V 5 bases short and J 5 bases short, with 15 bases between. Germline V gives CDR1 SGHAT, CDR2 FQNNGV. This CDR3 is 14 amino acids long. CDR3 in DNA: TGTGCCAGCAGCAAACTGGACGGATCGGAGACCCAGTACTTC. It translates to CASSKLDGSETQYF. The full variable domain, rest sourced from reference TRBV11-2 and TRBJ2-5, is EAGVAQSPRYKIIEKRQSVAFWCNPISGHATLYWYQQILGQGPKLLIQFQNNGVVDDSQLPKDRFSAERLKGVDSTLKIQPAKLEDSAVYLCASSKLDGSETQYFGPGTRLLVL.

The gene calls are TRBV20-1 and TRBJ1-1; D remains ambiguous. Germline V gene lookup returns CDR1 DFQATT and CDR2 SNEGSKA (reference sequence). V lost 3 bases, J lost 4 bases, and 6 bases lay in between. The CDR3 totals 11 residues. The CDR3 DNA reads TGCAGTGCTAGTCGGGGCACTGAAGCTTTCTTT. Its translation: CSASRGTEAFF.

The rearrangement links TRBV11-2 to TRBJ2-6; 8 bases match TRBD1. With V trimmed by 1 base and J by 0 bases, 5 bases remained unmatched. The CDR3 runs to 18 residues. Germline-derived CDR1 and CDR2 are SGHAT and FQNNGV. Here the CDR3 DNA reads TGTGCCAGCAGCTTAGGGGACAGGTTTCTCTCTGGGGCCAACGTCCTGACTTTC. Its translation: CASSLGDRFLSGANVLTF.

This chain uses TRBV7-2 with TRBJ1-4; D is perhaps TRBD1 (6 bases). The V gene's germline CDR1 is SGHTA and CDR2 FQGNSA. V was trimmed by 1 base and J by 8 bases, leaving 11 bases between them. The CDR3 is 14 residues long. The CDR3 loop reads CASSLVRGGEKLFF. CDR3 coding DNA: TGTGCCAGCAGCTTAGTCAGGGGAGGGGAAAAACTGTTTTTT.

The CDR3 is CASRWTGQNQPQHF. CDR3 nucleotide sequence: TGTGCCAGCAGGTGGACAGGGCAGAATCAGCCCCAGCATTTT. This chain connects TRBV7-6 to TRBJ1-5, with 8 bases matching TRBD1. CDR3 length: 14 residues. The V and J ends lost 6 bases and 4 bases, in that order; junction bases with no gene match: 5. The germline CDR1 and CDR2 sequences are SGHVS and FNYEAQ.

This clone was seen only once. The chain links TRBV20-1 to TRBJ2-7; 7 positions match TRBD1. V lost 3 bases, J lost 12 bases, and 8 bases stayed unmatched. The CDR3 runs to 11 residues. Per the germline V gene, CDR1 is DFQATT and CDR2 is SNEGSKA (reference sequence). DNA for the CDR3: TGCAGTGCTAGTTTCGGACAGGCGGGGTACTTC. It encodes CSASFGQAGYF.

The genes are TRBV19 and TRBJ1-2; 8 bases match TRBD1. Germline trimming cut 7 bases from V and 4 bases from J; bases unmatched to any gene: 8. Germline V gives CDR1 LNHDA, CDR2 SQIVND (reference sequence). CDR3 length equals 14 residues. The CDR3 DNA is TGTGCCAGTACCCGGACAGGGAAGAGCTATGGCTACACCTTC. The encoded protein is CASTRTGKSYGYTF.

This clone was observed a handful of times. The chain couples TRBV30 to TRBJ1-3; D ambiguous. Germline lookup yields CDR1 GTSNPN and CDR2 SVGIG (reference sequence). The CDR3 runs to 16 residues. The germline V and J ends were trimmed by 0 bases and 0 bases, with 12 bases remaining between them. The CDR3 sequence is CAWSVWLPISGNTIYF. Here the CDR3 DNA reads TGTGCCTGGAGTGTGTGGCTACCAATCTCTGGAAACACCATATATTTT.

V is TRBV5-6 and J is TRBJ2-5; 8 positions match TRBD1. CDR1 SGHDT and CDR2 YYEEEE come from the germline V gene. CDR3 length: 17 amino acids. J gave up 2 bases and V 1 base, and 10 bases lay outside the gene matches. In DNA form, the CDR3 reads TGTGCCAGCAGCTTGAGCCAGGGGGCAGCGAGGCAAGAGACCCAGTACTTC. Translation gives CASSLSQGAARQETQYF.

The chain carries TRBV27 and TRBJ2-1; D is perhaps TRBD1 or TRBD2 (5 bases each). V was clipped by 5 bases and J by 4 bases, with 18 bases between them. In germline, CDR1 is MNHEY, CDR2 SMNVEV (reference sequence). The CDR3 sequence is 16 residues long. CDR3 region: CASSTGTPRMYNEQFF. CDR3 nucleotides: TGTGCCAGCAGTACGGGGACCCCTCGGATGTACAATGAGCAGTTCTTC.

This CDR3 is CASSLAGLAGNGELFF. DNA for the CDR3: TGTGCCAGCAGCTTGGCCGGGCTAGCGGGGAACGGGGAGCTGTTTTTT. The chain recombines TRBV5-4 with TRBJ2-2; 9 bases agree with TRBD2. The V gene end was trimmed by 0 bases and the J gene end by 7 bases; junction bases not matched to a gene: 7. The CDR3 length is 16 residues. Germline V gives CDR1 SGHNT, CDR2 YYREEE (reference sequence).

This clone was counted a few times. The chain couples TRBV28 to TRBJ1-4; no clear D gene. Germline CDR1 and CDR2: MDHEN and SYDVKM. This CDR3 comprises 14 residues. The germline V and J ends were trimmed by 2 bases and 5 bases, with 9 bases remaining between them. The CDR3 loop is CASSLQAFNEKLFF. The DNA for the CDR3 is TGTGCCAGCAGTTTACAGGCGTTCAATGAAAAACTGTTTTTT.

This chain uses TRBV2 with TRBJ2-3; 8 bases are a match to TRBD2. There are 17 residues in the CDR3. Per germline, CDR1 SNHLY and CDR2 FYNNEI. With 10 bases clipped from V and 1 base from J, the junction kept 16 bases outside the gene matches. The CDR3: CATLLPNGGAGTDTQYF. CDR3 sequence (DNA): TGTGCCACTCTACTACCTAACGGGGGGGCTGGCACAGATACGCAGTATTTT.

J is TRBJ1-2 and V is TRBV29-1; maybe TRBD1 (5 bases). The CDR3 extends over 13 amino acids. The ends were cut back, 2 bases at V and 4 bases at J, with 11 bases in the middle. Germline values: CDR1 SQVTM, CDR2 ANQGSEA. Here the CDR3 reads CSVEKGVGYGYTF. The DNA for the CDR3 is TGCAGCGTTGAAAAAGGGGTGGGCTATGGCTACACCTTC.

CDR3 sequence reads: CASSIPQGAMNTEAFF. CDR3 nucleotide sequence: TGTGCCAGCAGCATACCACAGGGGGCCATGAACACTGAAGCTTTCTTT. The V call is TRBV5-4, the J call TRBJ1-1; 9 nucleotides match TRBD1. The J segment lost 0 bases and the V segment lost 4 bases, leaving 7 bases of the junction unmatched. CDR1 is SGHNT, CDR2 YYREEE, per germline (reference sequence). CDR3 size: 16 residues. The full variable domain, completed using reference TRBV5-4 and TRBJ1-1, is ETGVTQSPTHLIKTRGQQVTLRCSSQSGHNTVSWYQQALGQGPQFIFQYYREEENGRGNFPPRFSGLQFPNYSSELNVNALELDDSALYLCASSIPQGAMNTEAFFGQGTRLTVV.